The rows below give T cell receptor beta chains drawn from one sample of a study of OX40 agonist ivuxolimab in advanced cancers. Using immunoSEQ multiplex PCR, the repertoire was profiled, and TCRdb retains in-frame clones only, with some absent. The repertoire holds approximately 100,000 clones, with 92% as singletons. The specimen comprised CD4+ or CD8+ T cells sorted from blood, sampled in a trial of the OX40 agonist ivuxolimab. The receptors come from an adult with an advanced solid tumor such as melanoma, head and neck, liver or kidney cancer. CDR3s include the opening cysteine and the closing phenylalanine or tryptophan. Each record gives: clone size, V gene, J gene, D gene, CDR3 protein, CDR3 DNA. The D gene is left open where the match is weak. Size tells how often a clone was seen (once, few, many) or the class of an expanded clone, and some rows leave it out.

>-|TRBV4-2|TRBJ1-2|-
CASSHKALTGLNYGYTF
TGTGCCAGCAGCCATAAAGCCCTAACAGGGCTTAACTATGGCTACACCTTC
>-|TRBV30|TRBJ1-4|-
CARRGGKDEKLFF
TGTGCCCGCCGGGGGGGCAAGGATGAAAAACTGTTTTTT
>once|TRBV20-1|TRBJ2-2|-
CSARANGELFF
TGCAGTGCTAGAGCCAACGGGGAGCTGTTTTTT
>once|TRBV30|TRBJ1-6|-
CAWGGSTLHF
TGTGCCTGGGGGGGGAGTACCCTCCACTTT
>-|TRBV11-1|TRBJ1-6|-
CASSLNFQSPLHF
TGTGCCAGCAGCTTAAACTTTCAATCACCCCTCCACTTT
>once|TRBV19|TRBJ2-2|-
CASSIGRHGVVRDTGELFF
TGTGCCAGTAGTATAGGGAGGCACGGGGTTGTTCGGGACACCGGGGAGCTGTTTTTT
>once|TRBV28|TRBJ2-6|-
CASISRGSGANVLTF
TGTGCCAGCATTAGTAGGGGCTCTGGGGCCAACGTCCTGACTTTC
>-|TRBV10-1|TRBJ2-5|TRBD1
CASSRDRGRETQYF
TGCGCCAGCAGCCGGGACAGGGGGAGAGAGACCCAGTACTTC
>-|TRBV28|TRBJ2-5|TRBD2
CASSLIGGLAETQYF
TGTGCCAGCAGTTTAATCGGGGGACTAGCGGAGACCCAGTACTTC
>-|TRBV7-6|TRBJ1-4|TRBD1
CASSGRQGSNEKLFF
TGTGCCAGCAGCGGGAGACAGGGGTCAAATGAAAAACTGTTTTTT
>-|TRBV5-8|TRBJ1-2|-
CASSLASYYGYTF
TGTGCCAGCAGCTTGGCCAGCTACTATGGCTACACCTTC
>-|TRBV6-6|TRBJ2-1|TRBD2
CASSAPGGWEQFF
TGTGCCAGCAGTGCCCCCGGGGGGTGGGAGCAGTTCTTC
>-|TRBV18|TRBJ1-6|-
CASSPRVGHNSPLHF
TGTGCCAGCTCACCACGGGTTGGTCATAATTCACCCCTCCACTTT
>-|TRBV30|TRBJ1-2|-
CAWRTDYGYTF
TGTGCCTGGCGGACAGACTATGGCTACACCTTC
>-|TRBV19|TRBJ2-5|-
CASSLQGFRETQYF
TGTGCCAGTAGTTTACAGGGTTTTCGGGAGACCCAGTACTTC
>-|TRBV7-7|TRBJ1-2|-
CASSLIWTELYGYTF
TGTGCTAGCAGCTTAATCTGGACAGAGTTATATGGCTACACCTTC
>-|TRBV19|TRBJ2-1|TRBD2
CASSGVVGTSGITVGQFF
TGTGCCAGTAGTGGGGTCGTTGGGACTAGCGGGATCACTGTAGGGCAGTTCTTC
>-|TRBV5-5|TRBJ2-7|TRBD1
CASSLHPGTGIEQYF
TGTGCCAGCAGCTTACATCCCGGGACAGGTATCGAGCAGTACTTC
>-|TRBV4-1|TRBJ1-5|-
CASSQGGANQPQHF
TGCGCCAGCAGCCAAGGTGGGGCCAATCAGCCCCAGCATTTT
>once|TRBV11-2|TRBJ2-1|TRBD2
CASSLDKASGSRNEQFF
TGTGCCAGCAGCTTAGATAAGGCTAGCGGGAGTCGGAATGAGCAGTTCTTC
>-|TRBV5-6|TRBJ1-1|-
CASSLPPSGQNTEAFF
TGTGCCAGCAGCTTGCCCCCCTCGGGGCAGAACACTGAAGCTTTCTTT
>-|TRBV14|TRBJ2-2|-
CASSVPGANTGELFF
TGTGCCAGCAGCGTACCGGGAGCGAACACCGGGGAGCTGTTTTTT
>-|TRBV11-1|TRBJ1-1|TRBD1
CASRGDRARYTEAFF
TGTGCCAGCAGAGGCGACAGGGCTCGGTACACTGAAGCTTTCTTT
>-|TRBV6-5|TRBJ1-2|-
CASSYSTNGDYGYTF
TGTGCCAGCAGTTACTCTACAAACGGGGACTATGGCTACACCTTC
>-|TRBV11-2|TRBJ1-2|-
CASSLAHNTNYGYTF
TGTGCCAGCAGCTTAGCCCATAACACTAACTATGGCTACACCTTC
>-|TRBV28|TRBJ2-7|TRBD2
CASSPTRGVISDEQYF
TGTGCCAGCAGTCCGACCCGGGGGGTGATATCGGACGAGCAGTACTTC